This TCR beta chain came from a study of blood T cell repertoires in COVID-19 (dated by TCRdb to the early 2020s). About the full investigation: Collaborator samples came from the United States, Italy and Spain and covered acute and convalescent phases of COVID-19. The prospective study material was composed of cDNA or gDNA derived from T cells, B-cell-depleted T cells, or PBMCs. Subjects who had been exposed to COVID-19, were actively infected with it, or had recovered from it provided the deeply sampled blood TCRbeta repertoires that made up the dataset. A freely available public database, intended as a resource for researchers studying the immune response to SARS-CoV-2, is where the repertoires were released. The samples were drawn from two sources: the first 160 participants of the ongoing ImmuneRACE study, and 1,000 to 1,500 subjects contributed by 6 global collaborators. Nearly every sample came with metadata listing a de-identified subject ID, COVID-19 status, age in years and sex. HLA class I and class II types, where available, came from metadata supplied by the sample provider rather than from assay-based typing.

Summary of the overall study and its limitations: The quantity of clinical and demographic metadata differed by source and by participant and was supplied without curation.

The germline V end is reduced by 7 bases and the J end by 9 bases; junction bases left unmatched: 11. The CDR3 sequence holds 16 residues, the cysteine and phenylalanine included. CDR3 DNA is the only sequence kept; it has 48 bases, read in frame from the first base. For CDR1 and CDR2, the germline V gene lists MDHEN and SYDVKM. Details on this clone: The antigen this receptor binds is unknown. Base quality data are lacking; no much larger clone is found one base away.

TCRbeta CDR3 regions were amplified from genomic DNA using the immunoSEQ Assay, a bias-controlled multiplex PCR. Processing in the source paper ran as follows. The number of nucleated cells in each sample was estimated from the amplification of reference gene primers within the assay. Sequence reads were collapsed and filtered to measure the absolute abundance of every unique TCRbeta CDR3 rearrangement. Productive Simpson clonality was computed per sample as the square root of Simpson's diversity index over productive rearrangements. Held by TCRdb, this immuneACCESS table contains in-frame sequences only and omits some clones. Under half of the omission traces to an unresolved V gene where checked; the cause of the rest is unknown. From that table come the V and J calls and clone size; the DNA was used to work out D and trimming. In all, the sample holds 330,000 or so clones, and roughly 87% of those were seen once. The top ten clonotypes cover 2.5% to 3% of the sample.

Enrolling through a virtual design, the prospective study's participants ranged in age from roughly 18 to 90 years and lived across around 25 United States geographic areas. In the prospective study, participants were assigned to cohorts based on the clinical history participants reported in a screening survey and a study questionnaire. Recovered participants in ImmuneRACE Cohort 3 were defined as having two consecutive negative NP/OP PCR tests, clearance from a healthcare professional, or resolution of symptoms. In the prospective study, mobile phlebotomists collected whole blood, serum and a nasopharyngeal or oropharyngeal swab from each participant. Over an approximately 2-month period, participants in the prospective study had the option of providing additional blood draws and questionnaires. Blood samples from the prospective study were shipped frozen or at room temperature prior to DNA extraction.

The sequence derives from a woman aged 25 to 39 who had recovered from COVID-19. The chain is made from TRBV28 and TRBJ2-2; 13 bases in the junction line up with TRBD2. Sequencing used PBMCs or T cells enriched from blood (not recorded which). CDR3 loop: CASTPRGLAGARELFF. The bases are TGTGCCAGCACCCCGCGCGGACTAGCGGGAGCCCGGGAGCTGTTTTTT.